The clone carrying this TCR beta chain was observed once. The sample belongs to a study of blood T cell repertoires in COVID-19. Using immunoSEQ multiplex PCR, the repertoire was profiled, and TCRdb retains in-frame clones only, with some absent. The table lists some 38,000 clones, approximately 90% of them singletons. V dropped 4 bases and J dropped 7; count of bases not matched to a gene: 13. This CDR3 comprises 15 residues. The germline V gene has CDR1 SQVTM and CDR2 ANQGSEA. Sequencing was performed on peripheral blood. This rearrangement joins TRBV29-1 to TRBJ2-7; 10 nucleotides line up with TRBD1. The receptor's source is a man aged 45 to 65 with active COVID-19. The CDR3: CSVGALGTGVGEQYF. The CDR3 DNA reads TGCAGCGTTGGGGCCCTCGGGACAGGGGTCGGGGAGCAGTACTTC.